One sample yielded the 32 T cell receptor beta chains listed below, sequenced in a study of post-analysis software for immune sequencing data. Unique molecular identifiers were built into the TCR beta cDNA libraries. TCRdb reprocessed the PCR reads via MiXCR and lists one record per CDR3 protein. The table has 700,000 to 800,000 distinct CDR3 sequences, roughly 29% seen once. Their antigen targets remain unknown. Study results and caveats: Patients used a few TRBV segments, including TRBV5-6, TRBV5-1 and TRBV20-1, more often than controls.

Source material: blood. Receptors originate from a girl aged 10-17 years with multiple sclerosis.

The CDR3 region has the DNA TGCAGCGTTGAAAGGGGGGAAGGCCAAGAGACCCAGTACTTC. Protein sequence: CSVERGEGQETQYF. The chain uses TRBV29-1 and TRBJ2-5, with D possibly being TRBD1 or TRBD2 (6 bases each). Looked up from germline, CDR1 is SQVTM and CDR2 is ANQGSEA. The CDR3 totals 14 residues. V lost 2 bases and J lost 1, with 11 bases in between.

This clonotype turned up a few times. CDR3 DNA sequence: TGTGCCAGCACTGTAAGGCGCACTCTGAGCACAGATACGCAGTATTTT. This translates into CASTVRRTLSTDTQYF. J is TRBJ2-3 and V is TRBV7-8; D gene unclear. CDR1 SGHVS and CDR2 FQNEAQ come from the germline V gene. This CDR3 has 16 amino acids. Trimming left V 7 bases short and J 0 bases short, with 17 bases between.

This clonotype was counted a few times. The rearrangement joins TRBV5-5 to TRBJ2-1; D gene uncertain. CDR3 size: 16 residues. Trimming removed 0 bases at V and 8 bases at J, with 18 bases between. CDR1 SGHKS and CDR2 YYEKEE come from the germline V gene (reference sequence). CDR3 DNA sequence: TGTGCCAGCAGCTTGGTGGGGAACCCCCTTGGGGATGAGCAGTTCTTC. As protein: CASSLVGNPLGDEQFF.

This clonotype was seen a handful of times. This chain uses TRBV6-2 or TRBV6-3 with TRBJ2-1; TRBD2 matches at 7 bases. CDR3 length: 14 residues. The V and J ends lost 7 bases and 8 bases, in that order; junction bases with no gene match: 11. The V gene's germline CDR1 is MNHEY and CDR2 SVGEGT. CDR3 nucleotide sequence: TGTGCCAGCAACCCAGTGGGGGGGGAGTATGAGCAGTTCTTC. This encodes CASNPVGGEYEQFF.

V gene TRBV13 combines with J gene TRBJ1-1; TRBD1 matches 8 bases. The CDR3 is 15 residues long. Losses at the gene ends were 5 bases for V and 4 bases for J; bases not matched to a gene: 9. Germline loops: CDR1 PRHDT, CDR2 FYEKMQ (reference sequence). CDR3 loop: CASSPWTGSGTEAFF. DNA for the CDR3: TGTGCCAGCAGCCCATGGACAGGGTCTGGCACTGAAGCTTTCTTT.

The CDR3 reads CASSPLWTGGTGEQYF. CDR3 DNA sequence: TGTGCCAGCAGCCCCCTTTGGACAGGGGGTACGGGGGAGCAGTACTTC. The chain carries TRBV3-1 and TRBJ2-5; 10 positions agree with TRBD1. This CDR3 spans 16 amino acids. Per germline, CDR1 LGHDT and CDR2 YNNKEL (reference sequence). The ends lost 4 bases at V and 11 bases at J; junction bases unmatched: 16.

The chain is built from TRBV28 and TRBJ2-5, with TRBD2 as a possible D gene (6 bases). The CDR3 totals 14 residues. V was shortened by 2 bases and J by 5 bases, with 12 bases between the two germline ends. CDR1 is MDHEN and CDR2 is SYDVKM in the germline V gene. In DNA form, the CDR3 reads TGTGCCAGCAGTTTAATCTCGGGACTGGAGACCCAGTACTTC. Translating it yields CASSLISGLETQYF.

There are a few counts of this clonotype. The chain links TRBV4-3 to TRBJ1-1; D call uncertain. The germline V and J ends were trimmed by 1 base and 0 bases, with 9 bases remaining between them. Per the germline V gene, CDR1 is LGHNA and CDR2 is YSLEER. The CDR3 loop spans 15 amino acids. DNA for the CDR3: TGCGCCAGCAGCCAAGGTAGGCGGATGAACACTGAAGCTTTCTTT. Its translation: CASSQGRRMNTEAFF.

CDR3 sequence reads: CASIGAPHNEQFF. The CDR3 DNA sequence: TGTGCCAGCATCGGAGCGCCCCACAATGAGCAGTTCTTC. The chain combines TRBV6-2 or TRBV6-3 with TRBJ2-1, with unresolved D. Between the trimmed V and J ends, which lost 7 bases and 5 bases, there was a span of 12 bases. The germline V gene has CDR1 MNHEY and CDR2 SVGEGT. The CDR3 totals 13 residues.

The CDR3 protein is CASSQNTRTQYF. In DNA, the CDR3 is TGTGCCAGCAGCCAAAATACACGGACCCAGTACTTC. The rearrangement uses TRBV3-1 and TRBJ2-5; D is uncertain. Trimming pared 2 bases from V and 7 bases from J, leaving 8 bases between. The CDR3 loop spans 12 amino acids. Germline V gene lookup returns CDR1 LGHDT and CDR2 YNNKEL (reference sequence).

This clonotype was seen many times. CDR3 nucleotide sequence: TGCAGCCTCGGAGGGGGTTGGGGAGAGACCCAGTACTTC. Translation: CSLGGGWGETQYF. This chain joins TRBV29-1 and TRBJ2-5; D is perhaps TRBD1 or TRBD2 (6 bases each). V lost 8 bases to trimming and J lost 4 bases, with 17 bases between them. CDR3 length: 13 residues. Germline loops: CDR1 SQVTM, CDR2 ANQGSEA.

The rearrangement joins TRBV5-1 to TRBJ2-7; 8 bases line up with TRBD1. The CDR3 extends over 18 amino acids. V trimming: 4 bases; J trimming: 4 bases; junction bases outside the gene matches: 19. The germline CDR1 and CDR2 sequences are SGHRS and YFSETQ. Written as DNA, the CDR3 is TGCGCCAGCAGCCCTGCACCAAAGGACAGGGCTGGGGGTTACGAGCAGTACTTC. This sequence encodes CASSPAPKDRAGGYEQYF.

The rearrangement joins TRBV12-3 or TRBV12-4 to TRBJ1-1; 9 bases align to TRBD1. CDR3 length equals 15 residues. V dropped 0 bases and J dropped 6; count of bases not matched to a gene: 5. As DNA, the CDR3 is TGTGCCAGCAGTTTAGCGGGACAGGGAAGACCTGAAGCTTTCTTT. This sequence encodes CASSLAGQGRPEAFF.

The chain carries TRBV5-1 and TRBJ2-3; tentatively, D is TRBD2 (6 bases). This CDR3 region has 17 residues. V gave up 0 bases and J gave up 4 bases, with 18 bases separating them. Germline-derived CDR1 and CDR2 are SGHRS and YFSETQ. CDR3 sequence reads: CASSLVGTPPPSDTQYF. As DNA, the CDR3 is TGCGCCAGCAGCTTGGTCGGGACTCCCCCTCCATCAGATACGCAGTATTTT.

A few counts support this clonotype. The chain has TRBV7-9 and TRBJ2-5, with 13 bases fitting TRBD2. J was trimmed by 0 bases and V by 3 bases; bases with no gene match: 7. The germline V gene encodes CDR1 SEHNR and CDR2 FQNEAQ (reference sequence). The CDR3 totals 18 residues. The CDR3 nucleotides are TGTGCCAGCAGCTTCCGACTAGCGGGAGGCAGGAACCAAGAGACCCAGTACTTC. It codes for CASSFRLAGGRNQETQYF.

This clonotype came up a few times. The rearrangement uses TRBV20-1 and TRBJ2-7; 10 nucleotides match TRBD2. Germline CDR1 reads DFQATT; CDR2 reads SNEGSKA (reference sequence). Trimming at V came to 0 bases and at J to 0 bases, leaving 5 bases not matched to a gene. CDR3 size: 16 residues. CDR3 coding DNA: TGCAGTGCTAGAGACCCTAGCGGGGGAGACTCCTACGAGCAGTACTTC. As protein: CSARDPSGGDSYEQYF.

The rearrangement links TRBV20-1 to TRBJ2-7, with D perhaps matching TRBD2 (6 bases). The germline V gene has CDR1 DFQATT and CDR2 SNEGSKA (reference sequence). The CDR3 sequence is 15 residues long. The V gene lost 4 bases and the J gene lost 7 bases, with 23 bases spanning the gap. The CDR3 sequence is CSAIPPPGVYNEQYF. In DNA form, the CDR3 reads TGCAGTGCTATCCCCCCTCCGGGGGTCTACAATGAGCAGTACTTC.

The chain recombines TRBV7-9 with TRBJ2-1; 10 nucleotides match TRBD2. The germline V gene encodes CDR1 SEHNR and CDR2 FQNEAQ (reference sequence). This CDR3 region has 15 residues. The V segment lost 3 bases and the J segment 8 bases; nucleotides outside the gene matches: 7. The CDR3 DNA reads TGTGCCAGCAGCTTCTATAGCGGGAGGAACGATGAGCAGTTCTTC. It translates to CASSFYSGRNDEQFF.

This chain uses TRBV4-3 with TRBJ2-7; D possibly matches TRBD1 or TRBD2 (5 bases each). The CDR3 has 16 amino acids. Germline CDR1 reads LGHNA; CDR2 reads YSLEER. Trimming pared 0 bases from V and 1 base from J, leaving 13 bases between. The CDR3 reads CASSQEPGRKSYEQYF. The CDR3 region has the DNA TGCGCCAGCAGCCAAGAACCGGGACGGAAATCCTACGAGCAGTACTTC.

The sample holds a few counts of this clonotype. A junction boundary mismatches the germline segment, possibly from a read error. The chain combines TRBV5-5 with TRBJ2-1; 8 nucleotides line up with TRBD2. This CDR3 contains 16 residues. The germline V gene has CDR1 SGHKS and CDR2 YYEKEE (reference sequence). This CDR3 is CASSFGSGISCNEQFF. CDR3 nucleotide sequence: TGTGCCAGCAGCTTTGGTAGCGGGATCTCCTGCAATGAGCAGTTCTTC.

This clonotype was counted a few times. The chain recombines TRBV7-9 with TRBJ1-5; tentative D call: TRBD1 (5 bases). The CDR3 spans 15 residues. The germline gives CDR1 SEHNR, CDR2 FQNEAQ (reference sequence). V was shortened by 5 bases and J by 3 bases, with 14 bases between the two germline ends. CDR3 protein: CASSQGQGYNQPQHF. DNA for the CDR3: TGTGCCAGCAGCCAGGGCCAGGGATACAATCAGCCCCAGCATTTT.

This chain joins TRBV4-3 and TRBJ2-2, with D possibly matching TRBD2 (5 bases). CDR3 length equals 16 residues. V lost 0 bases to trimming and J lost 4 bases, with 12 bases between them. In germline, CDR1 is LGHNA, CDR2 YSLEER. CDR3 protein: CASSQDRPGITGELFF. The CDR3 nucleotides are TGCGCCAGCAGCCAAGATCGCCCGGGGATCACCGGGGAGCTGTTTTTT.

The rearrangement joins TRBV5-1 to TRBJ1-2; no firm D call. The CDR3 consists of 14 residues. Trimming removed 2 bases from V and 8 bases from J, with 16 bases in between. Germline CDR1 SGHRS, CDR2 YFSETQ. The CDR3 DNA is TGCGCCAGCAGCTTACAGAGCGCTGGAGAAGGCTACACCTTC. It codes for CASSLQSAGEGYTF.

This chain uses TRBV7-2 with TRBJ2-7; the match to TRBD1 covers 7 bases. Trimming at V came to 5 bases and at J to 0 bases, leaving 7 bases not matched to a gene. Germline V gene lookup returns CDR1 SGHTA and CDR2 FQGNSA. There are 15 residues in the CDR3. DNA of the CDR3: TGTGCCAGCAGCCAACGGGCAGGGGGCTCCTACGAGCAGTACTTC. It encodes CASSQRAGGSYEQYF.

A few counts support this clonotype. The V call is TRBV20-1, the J call TRBJ2-7; 12 bases fit TRBD2. Germline assignment: CDR1 DFQATT and CDR2 SNEGSKA (reference sequence). Trimming took 0 bases from V and 3 from J; bases not matched to a gene: 9. The CDR3 has 17 amino acids. This CDR3 is CSARDARTSGTIYEQYF. The DNA of the CDR3 is TGCAGTGCTAGAGATGCTAGGACTAGCGGGACCATCTACGAGCAGTACTTC.

This chain links TRBV7-6 with TRBJ2-3; maybe TRBD2 (6 bases). The CDR3 length is 14 residues. Germline loops: CDR1 SGHVS, CDR2 FNYEAQ. V lost 5 bases and J lost 9, with 18 bases in between. The DNA of the CDR3 is TGTGCCAGCAGCGCCCGCGGCGGGGTTGAGACGCAGTATTTT. Protein product: CASSARGGVETQYF.

CDR3 DNA sequence: TGTGCCAGCGCGGGCCCGGACAGACACTACACCTTC. Translation gives CASAGPDRHYTF. The J gene is TRBJ1-2, the V gene TRBV12-3 or TRBV12-4; TRBD1 is a possible D gene (6 bases). Trimming pared 8 bases from V and 10 bases from J, leaving 17 bases between. CDR3 size: 12 residues.

The CDR3 is CASRPYVGQGVSSGELFF. The CDR3 coding sequence is TGTGCCAGCAGGCCGTACGTCGGACAGGGGGTTTCTTCCGGGGAGCTGTTTTTT. V and J are TRBV12-3 or TRBV12-4 and TRBJ2-2; 10 bases line up with TRBD1. This CDR3 contains 18 residues. V lost 6 bases to trimming and J lost 6 bases; unmatched junction nucleotides: 16.

This clonotype has only a few counts. CDR3 region: CASSEIGSGASDTQYF. The CDR3 coding sequence is TGTGCCAGCAGTGAAATAGGGTCGGGGGCCTCAGATACGCAGTATTTT. This chain uses TRBV25-1 with TRBJ2-3; tentatively, D is TRBD1 or TRBD2 (6 bases each). Germline V CDR1 and CDR2: MGHDK, SYGVNS. Trimming took off 2 bases at V and 4 bases at J, with 16 bases between the two ends. The length of the CDR3 is 16 residues.

For this clonotype: Likely a read error: the CDR3 ends without its conserved phenylalanine or tryptophan. The chain combines TRBV2 with TRBJ2-7; D unresolved. V dropped 3 bases and J dropped 6 bases, with 12 bases sitting between them. This CDR3 is built from 13 residues. Germline CDR1 is SNHLY and CDR2 is FYNNEI. CDR3 sequence: CASSDPSVSEQYS. For the CDR3, the DNA is TGTGCCAGCAGTGACCCTTCCGTGTCCGAGCAGTACTCC.

Many counts were recorded for this clonotype. The chain joins TRBV7-2 to TRBJ2-4, with TRBD1 identical over 10 bases. V shed 1 base and J 9 bases; nucleotides not matched to a gene: 9. Germline V gene sequence: CDR1 SGHTA, CDR2 FQGNSA. The CDR3 totals 16 residues. In nucleotides, the CDR3 is TGTGCCAGCAGCTTAGGGACAGGGGGACCCGTTGGCATTCAGTACTTC. Translated, it gives CASSLGTGGPVGIQYF.

This clonotype was seen more than once but under ten times. This chain joins TRBV7-2 and TRBJ2-7; TRBD1 agrees at 8 bases. CDR3 size: 17 residues. Trimming at V came to 4 bases and at J to 3 bases, leaving 14 bases not matched to a gene. The germline V gene has CDR1 SGHTA and CDR2 FQGNSA. The CDR3 DNA reads as TGTGCCAGCAGCTCCCTGGGGACAGGCGAAAGTCTCTACGAGCAGTACTTC. Its protein is CASSSLGTGESLYEQYF.